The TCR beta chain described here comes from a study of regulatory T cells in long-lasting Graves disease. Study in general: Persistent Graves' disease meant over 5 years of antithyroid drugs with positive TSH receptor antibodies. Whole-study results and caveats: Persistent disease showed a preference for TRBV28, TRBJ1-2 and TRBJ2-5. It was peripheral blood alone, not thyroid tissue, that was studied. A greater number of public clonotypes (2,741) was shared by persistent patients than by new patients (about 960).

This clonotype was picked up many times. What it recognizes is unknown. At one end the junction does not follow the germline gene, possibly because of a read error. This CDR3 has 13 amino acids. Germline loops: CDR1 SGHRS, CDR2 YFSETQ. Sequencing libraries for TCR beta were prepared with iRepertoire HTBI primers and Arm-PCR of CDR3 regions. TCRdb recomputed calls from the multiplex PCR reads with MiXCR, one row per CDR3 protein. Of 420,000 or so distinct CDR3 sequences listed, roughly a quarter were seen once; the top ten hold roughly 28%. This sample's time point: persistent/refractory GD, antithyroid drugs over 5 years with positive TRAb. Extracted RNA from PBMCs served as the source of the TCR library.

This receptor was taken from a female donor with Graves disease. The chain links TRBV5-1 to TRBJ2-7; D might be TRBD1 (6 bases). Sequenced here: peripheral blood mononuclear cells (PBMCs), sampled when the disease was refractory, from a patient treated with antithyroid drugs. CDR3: CASSSGQTYEQYF. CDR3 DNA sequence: TGTGCCAGCAGCTCCGGACAGACCTACGAGCAGTACTTC.